Given below is one T cell receptor beta chain in context. PCR was performed using 60 Vbeta and 13 Jbeta primers. The table came from immunoSEQ multiplex PCR; TCRdb's copy has only in-frame clones and leaves some out. The table shows 85,000 to 130,000 clones, with 70% to 80% occurring only once. This sample stems from a study of cytomegalovirus exposure and HLA in healthy donors. This sequence was found in a woman aged 18-29 years in good health and CMV-seropositive. The sequenced material came from PBMCs.

CDR3 region: CASSSNTGGAGTRGYGYTF. CDR3 nucleotides: TGTGCCAGCAGCTCCAATACAGGGGGCGCAGGGACCCGCGGCTATGGCTACACCTTC. This chain connects TRBV11-2 to TRBJ1-2; TRBD1 agrees at 9 bases. CDR1 is SGHAT, CDR2 FQNNGV, per germline. The ends lost 4 bases at V and 4 bases at J; junction bases unmatched: 19. This CDR3 comprises 19 residues.